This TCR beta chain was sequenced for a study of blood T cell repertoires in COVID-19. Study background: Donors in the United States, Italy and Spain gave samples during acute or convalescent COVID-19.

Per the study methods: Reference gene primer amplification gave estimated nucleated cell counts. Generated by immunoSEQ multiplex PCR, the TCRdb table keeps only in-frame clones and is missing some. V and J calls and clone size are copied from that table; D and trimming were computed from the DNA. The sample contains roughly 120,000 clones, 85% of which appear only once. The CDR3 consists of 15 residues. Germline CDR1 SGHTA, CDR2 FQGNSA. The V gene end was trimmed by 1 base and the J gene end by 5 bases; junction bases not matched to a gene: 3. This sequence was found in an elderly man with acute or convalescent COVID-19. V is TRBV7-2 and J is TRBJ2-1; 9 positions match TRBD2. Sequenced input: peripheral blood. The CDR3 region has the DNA TGTGCCAGCAGCTTAGAACTAGCGGGCGACAATGAGCAGTTCTTC. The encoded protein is CASSLELAGDNEQFF.